These 10 T cell receptor beta chains share one sample of origin, sequenced in a study of regulatory T cells in long-lasting Graves disease. The time point is: newly diagnosed GD, antithyroid drugs for less than 3 months. Making the TCR library involved RNA that had been extracted from PBMCs. Researchers made TCR beta libraries by using iRepertoire HTBI primers and running Arm-PCR on CDR3 regions. TCRdb reanalysed the multiplex PCR reads using MiXCR and keeps one entry per CDR3 protein. The sample includes about 380,000 distinct CDR3 sequences, around 16% of them seen just once. Sequenced here: peripheral blood mononuclear cells (PBMCs), sampled at new diagnosis, from a patient treated with antithyroid drugs. Every receptor here comes from a female donor with Graves disease.

There are a few counts of this clonotype. Here the CDR3 reads CSARGDPRWEQYF. Written as DNA, the CDR3 is TGCAGTGCTCGAGGGGATCCGCGTTGGGAGCAGTACTTC. This rearrangement joins TRBV20-1 to TRBJ2-7; tentatively, D is TRBD1 or TRBD2 (5 bases each). Germline values: CDR1 DFQATT, CDR2 SNEGSKA (reference sequence). Trimming pared 5 bases from V and 7 bases from J, leaving 18 bases between. The CDR3 runs 13 residues.

This clonotype was detected only once. The chain recombines TRBV20-1 with TRBJ2-7; the D call may be TRBD1 or TRBD2 (6 bases each). The CDR3 consists of 19 residues. V was cut by 0 bases and J by 2 bases, with 26 bases left in between. Germline lookup yields CDR1 DFQATT and CDR2 SNEGSKA (reference sequence). The CDR3 nucleotides read TGCAGTGCTAGAGAACCCTACAGGATTCGGGGGCCAGCGGCCTACGAGCAGTACTTC. It specifies CSAREPYRIRGPAAYEQYF.

This clonotype has more than one count but fewer than ten. The chain employs TRBV14 and TRBJ1-2; D is unclear. Germline CDR1 SGHDN, CDR2 FVKESK. Trimming pared 3 bases from V and 5 bases from J, leaving 13 bases between. The CDR3 runs to 14 residues. The CDR3 region is CASSQPGDLYGYTF. The DNA for the CDR3 is TGTGCCAGCAGCCAGCCGGGAGATTTATATGGCTACACCTTC.

This clonotype was seen at least ten times. V usage is TRBV11-2 and J usage is TRBJ2-2; no reliable D call. V shed 2 bases and J shed 5 bases, with 18 bases lying between them. Germline values: CDR1 SGHAT, CDR2 FQNNGV. This CDR3 has 17 residues. The CDR3 nucleotides read TGTGCCAGCAGCTTAATTGGTCAGACAAGTCCGACCGGGGAGCTGTTTTTT. Its translation is CASSLIGQTSPTGELFF.

This clonotype came up many times. This chain uses TRBV20-1 with TRBJ2-7; TRBD2 is a possible D gene (6 bases). This CDR3 contains 14 residues. Trimming took off 3 bases at V and 2 bases at J, with 14 bases between the two ends. The germline CDR1 and CDR2 sequences are DFQATT and SNEGSKA (reference sequence). The DNA for the CDR3 is TGCAGTGCTAGTGTCTTCGGGGGAGCCTACGAGCAGTACTTC. Protein: CSASVFGGAYEQYF.

This clonotype was observed at least ten times. The rearrangement uses TRBV7-9 and TRBJ2-1; D call uncertain. Trimming shortened V by 1 base and J by 3 bases, and 13 bases separated the two germline ends. The length of the CDR3 is 16 residues. Germline V CDR1 and CDR2: SEHNR, FQNEAQ (reference sequence). CDR3 DNA: TGTGCCAGCAGCTTAGGATTCGACGGGCTCTACAATGAGCAGTTCTTC. Residues: CASSLGFDGLYNEQFF.

This clonotype was found a few times. The chain joins TRBV5-1 to TRBJ1-1; the D gene is possibly TRBD1 (5 bases). Germline V lookup: CDR1 SGHRS, CDR2 YFSETQ. V shed 4 bases and J shed 0 bases, with 16 bases lying between them. CDR3 length: 16 amino acids. The CDR3 coding sequence is TGCGCCAGCAGCCAAAGGACCGGGGGTTTGAACACTGAAGCTTTCTTT. This sequence encodes CASSQRTGGLNTEAFF. The whole variable domain, remainder taken from reference TRBV5-1 and TRBJ1-1, is KAGVTQTPRYLIKTRGQQVTLSCSPISGHRSVSWYQQTPGQGLQFLFEYFSETQRNKGNFPGRFSGRQFSNSRSEMNVSTLELGDSALYLCASSQRTGGLNTEAFFGQGTRLTVV.

The chain couples TRBV3-1 to TRBJ1-2; 8 positions match TRBD1. V lost 5 bases and J lost 9; bases outside the gene matches: 11. Germline loops: CDR1 LGHDT, CDR2 YNNKEL (reference sequence). The CDR3 is 14 amino acids. CDR3 nucleotides: TGTGCCAGCAGCTCGCGGACAGGGAGTCGTCGCTACACCTTC. Protein sequence: CASSSRTGSRRYTF.

Many counts were recorded for this clonotype. The chain employs TRBV6-1 and TRBJ2-1; 9 positions match TRBD1. Per germline, CDR1 MNHNS and CDR2 SASEGT. V was clipped by 7 bases and J by 7 bases; unmatched bases: 8. This CDR3 is built from 14 residues. The CDR3 DNA is TGTGCCAGCACCGACCCCGGACAGGGGAATGAGCAGTTCTTC. Its protein is CASTDPGQGNEQFF.

This clonotype was seen only a few times. The chain has TRBV12-5 and TRBJ2-2; no definite D call. This CDR3 is built from 14 residues. Germline V gene data show CDR1 as LGHNT and CDR2 as FRNRAP. The V gene lost 2 bases and the J gene lost 6 bases, with 10 bases spanning the gap. CDR3 nucleotides: TGTGCTAGTGGTTTGACCCCCCCCGCCGGGGAGCTGTTTTTT. It translates to CASGLTPPAGELFF.